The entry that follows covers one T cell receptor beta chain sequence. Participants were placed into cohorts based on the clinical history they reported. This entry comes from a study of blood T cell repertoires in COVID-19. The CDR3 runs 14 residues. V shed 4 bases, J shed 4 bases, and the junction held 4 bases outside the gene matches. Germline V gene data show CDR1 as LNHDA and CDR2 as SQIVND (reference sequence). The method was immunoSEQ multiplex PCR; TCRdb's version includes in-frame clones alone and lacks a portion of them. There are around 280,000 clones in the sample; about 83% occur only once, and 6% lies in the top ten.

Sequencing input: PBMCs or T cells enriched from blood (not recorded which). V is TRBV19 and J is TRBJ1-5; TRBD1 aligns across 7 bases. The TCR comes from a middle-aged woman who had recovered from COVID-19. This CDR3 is CASSRGQVNQPQHF. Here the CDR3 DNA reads TGTGCCAGTAGTAGAGGACAGGTAAATCAGCCCCAGCATTTT.